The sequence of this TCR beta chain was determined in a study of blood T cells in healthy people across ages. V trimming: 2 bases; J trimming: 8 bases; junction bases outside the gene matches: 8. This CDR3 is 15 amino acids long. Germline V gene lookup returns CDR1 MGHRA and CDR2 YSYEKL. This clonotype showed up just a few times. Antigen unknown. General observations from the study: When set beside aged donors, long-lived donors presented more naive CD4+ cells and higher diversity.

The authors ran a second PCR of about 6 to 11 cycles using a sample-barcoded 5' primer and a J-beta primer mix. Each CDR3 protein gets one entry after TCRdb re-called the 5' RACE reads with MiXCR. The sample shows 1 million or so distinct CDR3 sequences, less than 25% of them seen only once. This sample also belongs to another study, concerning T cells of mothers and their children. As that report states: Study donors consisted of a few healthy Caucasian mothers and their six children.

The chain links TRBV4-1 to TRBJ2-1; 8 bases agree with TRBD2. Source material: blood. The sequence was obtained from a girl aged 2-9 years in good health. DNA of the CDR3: TGCGCCAGCAGCCAACCAACGGGGCGGGGGGATGAGCAGTTCTTC. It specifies CASSQPTGRGDEQFF.